Sequencing of this T cell receptor (beta chain) was carried out in a study of control samples from healthy donors and cancer patients. Assay used: immunoSEQ multiplex PCR; TCRdb lists only in-frame clones, some missing. The table has about 150,000 clones, 85% to 90% seen once. The CDR3 covers 19 residues. In germline, CDR1 is MNHEY, CDR2 SVGEGT. V shed 6 bases, J shed 12 bases, and the junction held 31 bases outside the gene matches. The clonotype was recovered from a man between 18 and 35 years old in good health. Material for sequencing was blood. This chain joins TRBV6-2 or TRBV6-3 and TRBJ1-2; TRBD1 aligns across 7 bases. The CDR3 sequence: CASSPVNLEGTARLMANTF. The CDR3 bases are TGTGCCAGCAGCCCGGTGAACTTGGAGGGGACAGCCCGCCTCATGGCTAACACCTTC.